This T cell receptor beta chain was retrieved from a study of T cell responses to AZD1222 COVID-19 vaccine. Study as a whole: Second doses that came at about 4 or about 12 weeks were put together.

Per germline, CDR1 SEHNR and CDR2 FQNEAQ (reference sequence). The CDR3 totals 16 residues. V was pared by 5 bases and J by 6 bases, with 11 bases of the junction left unmatched. Of note for this clone: Its antigen is as yet unknown.

Sequenced by immunoSEQ multiplex PCR; TCRdb stores in-frame clones only, minus some. This table holds 110,000 to 150,000 clones, 92% found once. Study-level findings and limits: Rises in breadth and depth of Spike-specific TCRs came after two AZD1222 doses. Dominant at 160-218 and 743-854, vaccine-associated CD4 TCRs also spanned spike. Repertoire sampling occurred only after the peak T cell response.

The clonotype originates from an adult in good health. The chain couples TRBV7-9 to TRBJ2-1; 9 bases match TRBD2. This specimen was peripheral blood, taken on day 0 of AZD1222 vaccination. CDR3 bases: TGTGCCAGCAGCCATGAGCTAGCGGGATGGGGCAATGAGCAGTTCTTC. Its protein is CASSHELAGWGNEQFF.